This TCR beta chain was found in a study of metastatic and nonmetastatic thyroid tumors. V was clipped by 4 bases and J by 0 bases, with 10 bases between them. Germline CDR1 MNHNS, CDR2 SASEGT. CDR3 length: 14 amino acids. Thyroid surgery had not been preceded by any treatment in any patient. This clone was seen a few times. TCRdb reanalyzed the PCR reads with MiXCR. The data show approximately 38,000 clones, roughly 28% seen once. The sequence was obtained from a male donor with papillary thyroid cancer or a benign thyroid nodule (not recorded which). Some clones in this sample may be carry-over from other donors' samples. V usage is TRBV6-1 and J usage is TRBJ2-7; a weak D match, TRBD2 (6 bases). The sequencing sample was made of blood. The DNA of the CDR3 is TGTGCCAGCAGTGTGGGGACTTTCTCCTACGAGCAGTACTTC. This gives the protein CASSVGTFSYEQYF.